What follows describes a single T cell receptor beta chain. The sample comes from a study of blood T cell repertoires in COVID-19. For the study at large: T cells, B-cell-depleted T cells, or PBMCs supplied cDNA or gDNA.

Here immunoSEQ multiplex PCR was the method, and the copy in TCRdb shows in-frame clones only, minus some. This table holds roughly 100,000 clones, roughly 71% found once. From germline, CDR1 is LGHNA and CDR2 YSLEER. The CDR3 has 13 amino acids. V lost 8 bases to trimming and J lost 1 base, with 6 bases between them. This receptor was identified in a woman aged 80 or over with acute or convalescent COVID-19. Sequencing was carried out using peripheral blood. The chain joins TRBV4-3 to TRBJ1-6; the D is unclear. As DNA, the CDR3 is TGCGCCAGCCGGAGGTCCTATAATTCACCCCTCCACTTT. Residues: CASRRSYNSPLHF.